Listed below are T cell receptor beta chains from one sample, sequenced in a study of blood T cell repertoires in COVID-19. This table comes from immunoSEQ multiplex PCR, and its TCRdb copy is limited to in-frame clones, with some not included. Of about 270,000 clones in the sample, around 85% are singletons; the top ten hold around 4.2%. Material: peripheral blood. The receptors were sampled from a woman in her fifties or sixties with active or convalescent COVID-19. Both conserved end residues are part of each CDR3. A D gene is named only where the DNA matches it firmly. Expanded clones are given a class, and other clones once, few, many or no size at all.

TRBD2,TRBJ2-5,NA,15,TRBV5-6,TGTGCCAGCAGCCCGTTAGCGGGAGTTGTCGGGACCCAGTACTTC,CASSPLAGVVGTQYF
NA,TRBJ2-1,NA,13,TRBV18,TGTGCCAGCTCACCAATAGAGTACAATGAGCAGTTCTTC,CASSPIEYNEQFF
NA,TRBJ1-5,NA,14,TRBV19,TGTGCCAGTAGTATTGACAGGCCTGATCAGCCCCAGCATTTT,CASSIDRPDQPQHF
NA,TRBJ2-1,NA,16,TRBV9,TGTGCCAGCAGCCCACGGAGCCTCAGCTCCTACAATGAGCAGTTCTTC,CASSPRSLSSYNEQFF
TRBD1,TRBJ2-4,NA,15,TRBV18,TGTGCCAGCTCACCACGAACAGGGGGGAAAAACATTCAGTACTTC,CASSPRTGGKNIQYF
NA,TRBJ1-3,NA,17,TRBV14,TGTGCCAGCAGCCCCCCTTTCGCACGCCGGTCTGGAAACACCATATATTTT,CASSPPFARRSGNTIYF
NA,TRBJ1-2,NA,11,TRBV25-1,TGTGCCACCTACGAGGGTCATGGCTACACCTTC,CATYEGHGYTF
TRBD1,TRBJ2-1,NA,16,TRBV6-5,TGTGCCAGCAGTTACCGGTCGACAGGGGGGTACAATGAGCAGTTCTTC,CASSYRSTGGYNEQFF
TRBD2,TRBJ2-1,NA,17,TRBV15,TGTGCCACCAGCAGAGATCTGGGGCTAGCGGGAACACGGGAGCAGTTCTTC,CATSRDLGLAGTREQFF
NA,TRBJ2-3,NA,13,TRBV4-1,TGCGCCAGCAGCCAATTACTAGCAGATACGCAGTATTTT,CASSQLLADTQYF
TRBD2,TRBJ2-1,NA,16,TRBV6-2/TRBV6-3,TGTGCCAGCAGTTACCGGACTAGCGGAATCTACAATGAGCAGTTCTTC,CASSYRTSGIYNEQFF
TRBD2,TRBJ2-2,few,13,TRBV7-9,TGTGCCAGCAGTAGCGGGAGGAGTAGGGAGCTGTTTTTT,CASSSGRSRELFF
TRBD1,TRBJ1-3,few,16,TRBV9,TGTGCCAGCAGCGTAGATGCCAGGGGGCCTGGAAACACCATATATTTT,CASSVDARGPGNTIYF
TRBD1,TRBJ1-2,NA,15,TRBV14,TGTGCCAGCAGCATCCAGACAGGGGGCTTTGGTGGCTACACCTTC,CASSIQTGGFGGYTF
NA,TRBJ1-1,NA,13,TRBV18,TGTGCCAGCTCCCCCAGGAGGACCTCAGAAGCTTTCTTT,CASSPRRTSEAFF
TRBD1,TRBJ1-2,NA,16,TRBV9,TGTGCCAGCAGCGTCGGGACAGAGACCTCAGACTATGGCTACACCTTC,CASSVGTETSDYGYTF
TRBD1,TRBJ2-5,NA,14,TRBV5-4,TGTGCCAGCAGCTGGACAGGGAACCAAGAGACCCAGTACTTC,CASSWTGNQETQYF
TRBD2,TRBJ2-7,NA,15,TRBV28,TGTGCCAGCAGTCTCCCGGGACTAGTCTCCTACGAGCAGTACTTC,CASSLPGLVSYEQYF
NA,TRBJ2-2,few,12,TRBV9,TGTGCCAGCAGCGTAGCAACCGGGGAGCTGTTTTTT,CASSVATGELFF
NA,TRBJ1-4,NA,14,TRBV2,TGTGCCAGCGAGATCGCAACAACTAATGAAAAACTGTTTTTT,CASEIATTNEKLFF
TRBD1,TRBJ2-3,once,13,TRBV30,TGTGCCTGGAACAGGGGGCACAGAGATACGCAGTATTTT,CAWNRGHRDTQYF
TRBD1,TRBJ2-7,NA,15,TRBV3-1/TRBV3-2,TGTGCCAGCAGCCAAGTCCTAGGACAGGCGTACGAGCAGTACTTC,CASSQVLGQAYEQYF
NA,TRBJ2-5,NA,15,TRBV4-1,TGCGCCAGCAGCCACGAGGGGGACGGACAAGAGACCCAGTACTTC,CASSHEGDGQETQYF
TRBD1,TRBJ1-1,NA,15,TRBV6-6,TGTGCCAGCAGTTTTCCGGGACAGGGGGTGACTGAAGCTTTCTTT,CASSFPGQGVTEAFF
NA,TRBJ2-1,once,19,TRBV7-8,TGTGCCAGCAGCTTAGCGTTTCTTCCGGGATCCCACGAAAACAATGAGCAGTTCTTC,CASSLAFLPGSHENNEQFF
NA,TRBJ1-5,once,15,TRBV6-5,TGTGCCAGCAGGCCCGGGGGGGACACATATCAGCCCCAGCATTTT,CASRPGGDTYQPQHF
NA,TRBJ2-7,NA,17,TRBV28,TGTGCCAGCAGTCGGGGGAGCGAAGCCCGACGTAGAGGCGAGCAGTACTTC,CASSRGSEARRRGEQYF
NA,TRBJ2-2,NA,14,TRBV5-1,TGCGCCAGCAGCTTGGTGACCGGGACAGGGGAGCTGTTTTTT,CASSLVTGTGELFF
NA,TRBJ1-5,NA,15,TRBV19,TGTGCCAGTAGTACGACAATATCTAGCAATCAGCCCCAGCATTTT,CASSTTISSNQPQHF
NA,TRBJ2-1,NA,15,TRBV5-1,TGCGCCAGCAGCCCGGAAGCGGAAAGGTACAATGAGCAGTTCTTC,CASSPEAERYNEQFF
TRBD2,TRBJ2-3,NA,17,TRBV10-2,TGCGCCAGCAGTGGTCTCGGTCTAGCGGGACTCACAGATACGCAGTATTTT,CASSGLGLAGLTDTQYF
TRBD1,TRBJ1-2,NA,15,TRBV19,TGTGCCAGTAGTCCCAGCGGGACAGGGGCCTATGGCTACACCTTC,CASSPSGTGAYGYTF
TRBD2,TRBJ2-1,NA,16,TRBV6-4,TGTGCCAGCAGTTCCCTAGCGGGAGGGGGATACAATGAGCAGTTCTTC,CASSSLAGGGYNEQFF
NA,TRBJ2-5,NA,11,TRBV29-1,TGCAGCGTTAGCTCTAAGGAGACCCAGTACTTC,CSVSSKETQYF
TRBD2,TRBJ2-2,NA,20,TRBV4-1,TGCGCCAGCAGACCCGCTGCAGGGATTAGCGGGAGGGTAAAAACCGGGGAGCTGTTTTTT,CASRPAAGISGRVKTGELFF
NA,TRBJ1-1,once,14,TRBV7-8,TGTGCCAGCACCTCAGGGGTGAGGGACACTGAAGCTTTCTTT,CASTSGVRDTEAFF
NA,TRBJ2-7,few,14,TRBV6-5,TGTGCCAGCAGAGCTCCGGGACACTCCTACGAGCAGTACTTC,CASRAPGHSYEQYF
TRBD1,TRBJ1-2,few,13,TRBV29-1,TGCAGCGTTGCCGTGGACAGGGTACGTGGCTACACCTTC,CSVAVDRVRGYTF
TRBD1,TRBJ2-7,NA,17,TRBV28,TGTGCCAGCAGTGCCCCGACTTCACAGGGGGCGAGATACGAGCAGTACTTC,CASSAPTSQGARYEQYF